These 20 T cell receptor beta chains share one sample of origin, sequenced in a study of T cell repertoires in cytomegalovirus infection. TCRdb reprocessed the reads with MiXCR, giving one entry per CDR3 protein. The sample includes about 490,000 distinct CDR3 sequences, over 9% of them seen just once. Sequencing was carried out using PBMCs. The source of these receptors is a human donor in good health (CMV status not recorded). Some clones in this sample may be carry-over from other donors' samples.

This clonotype appeared many times. The V call is TRBV24-1, the J call TRBJ2-1, with D possibly matching TRBD1 (7 bases). CDR1 is KGHDR, CDR2 SFDVKD, per germline. The CDR3 extends over 16 amino acids. Trimming took off 5 bases at V and 1 base at J, with 14 bases between the two ends. The CDR3 reads CATSGIQGGSYNEQFF. The CDR3 nucleotides read TGTGCCACCAGTGGGATCCAGGGGGGATCCTACAATGAGCAGTTCTTC.

The chain uses TRBV18 and TRBJ1-1; D gene unclear. The length of the CDR3 is 15 residues. CDR1 is KGHSH and CDR2 is LQKENI in the germline V gene. Deletions cut 0 bases from V and 3 bases from J, with 11 bases between. The DNA of the CDR3 is TGTGCCAGCTCACCACCGACCGGGAGGGACACTGAAGCTTTCTTT. The encoded protein is CASSPPTGRDTEAFF.

V and J are TRBV5-1 and TRBJ1-1; 11 bases agree with TRBD1. The J segment lost 7 bases and the V segment lost 4 bases, leaving 3 bases of the junction unmatched. Germline CDR1 and CDR2: SGHRS and YFSETQ. This CDR3 contains 13 residues. CDR3 region: CASSPGQGVEAFF. The CDR3 region has the DNA TGCGCCAGCAGCCCGGGACAGGGGGTTGAAGCTTTCTTT.

This clonotype was picked up many times. The genes are TRBV6-5 and TRBJ1-4, with a tentative D call TRBD1 (6 bases). V lost 4 bases to trimming and J lost 8 bases, with 14 bases between them. The CDR3 has 14 amino acids. Germline CDR1 is MNHEY and CDR2 is SVGAGI. The chain's CDR3 is CASSLWGAGEKLFF. The CDR3 nucleotides read TGTGCCAGCAGTTTATGGGGGGCGGGAGAAAAACTGTTTTTT.

This clonotype was seen a few times. The chain has TRBV2 and TRBJ1-4; TRBD1 might be the D (5 bases). Germline CDR1 and CDR2: SNHLY and FYNNEI. The CDR3 is made up of 14 amino acids. Trimming stripped 6 bases from V and 8 bases from J, with 16 bases between. The CDR3 here is CASRGDLAQEKLFF. As DNA, the CDR3 is TGTGCCAGCAGGGGGGATTTAGCTCAAGAAAAACTGTTTTTT.

This clonotype was detected many times. This chain joins TRBV6-5 and TRBJ2-6; D call uncertain. The CDR3 length is 13 residues. Trimming stripped 4 bases from V and 4 bases from J, with 5 bases between. The germline CDR1 and CDR2 sequences are MNHEY and SVGAGI. In DNA, the CDR3 is TGTGCCAGCAGTTGGCCCGGGGCCAACGTCCTGACTTTC. Translating it yields CASSWPGANVLTF.

V is TRBV2 and J is TRBJ2-1; 10 bases are a match to TRBD2. The CDR3 has 18 amino acids. V was clipped by 3 bases and J by 1 base; unmatched bases: 9. Germline CDR1 reads SNHLY; CDR2 reads FYNNEI. The CDR3 here is CASSETLAGVISYNEQFF. The DNA for the CDR3 is TGTGCCAGCAGTGAGACGCTAGCGGGAGTGATTTCCTACAATGAGCAGTTCTTC. The full variable domain, with the rest looked up from reference TRBV2 and TRBJ2-1, is EPEVTQTPSHQVTQMGQEVILRCVPISNHLYFYWYRQILGQKVEFLVSFYNNEISEKSEIFDDQFSVERPDGSNFTLKIRSTKLEDSAMYFCASSETLAGVISYNEQFFGPGTRLTVL.

This clonotype has at least ten counts. The chain couples TRBV4-2 to TRBJ2-7; D not certain. This CDR3 spans 14 amino acids. Per germline, CDR1 LGHNA and CDR2 YNFKEQ. Trimming removed 0 bases at V and 3 bases at J, with 9 bases between. CDR3 in DNA: TGTGCCAGCAGCCAAGATCTGCAGGACTACGAGCAGTACTTC. Encoded protein: CASSQDLQDYEQYF.

This clonotype was counted ten times or more. This chain links TRBV28 with TRBJ2-1, with D possibly being TRBD2 (5 bases). CDR3 length: 12 residues. Germline V gene data show CDR1 as MDHEN and CDR2 as SYDVKM. Trimming removed 6 bases at V and 12 bases at J, with 15 bases between. CDR3 nucleotide sequence: TGTGCCAGCAGCCCTTACGAGGGCGGGCAGTTCTTC. Translation gives CASSPYEGGQFF. The full variable domain, completed using reference TRBV28 and TRBJ2-1, is DVKVTQSSRYLVKRTGEKVFLECVQDMDHENMFWYRQDPGLGLRLIYFSYDVKMKEKGDIPEGYSVSREKKERFSLILESASTNQTSMYLCASSPYEGGQFFGPGTRLTVL.

In its sample, this clonotype was seen many times. For the CDR3, the DNA is TGTGCCAGCAGTACACAGGGGGATAGCAATCAGCCCCAGCATTTT. As protein: CASSTQGDSNQPQHF. This chain links TRBV12-3 or TRBV12-4 with TRBJ1-5; 8 bases map to TRBD1. V was clipped by 5 bases and J by 0 bases; unmatched bases: 3. This CDR3 is 15 amino acids long.

This clonotype was seen many times. This sequence joins TRBV12-3 or TRBV12-4 and TRBJ2-6; D ambiguous. The V end lost 3 bases, the J end lost 3 bases, and 3 bases lay between the germline ends. There are 13 residues in the CDR3. The chain's CDR3 is CASSFLGANVLTF. The CDR3 coding sequence is TGTGCCAGCAGTTTTCTTGGGGCCAACGTCCTGACTTTC.

This clonotype was observed many times. The V gene is TRBV6-1, the J gene TRBJ1-4; 7 positions match TRBD1. The CDR3 spans 15 residues. Germline V gene lookup returns CDR1 MNHNS and CDR2 SASEGT. With 6 bases clipped from V and 0 bases from J, the junction kept 4 bases outside the gene matches. The DNA for the CDR3 is TGTGCCAGCAGCGGGACAGCAGCAACTAATGAAAAACTGTTTTTT. As protein: CASSGTAATNEKLFF.

Concerning this clonotype itself: A much larger clone lies one base from this, so it may be a read error. The CDR3 does not end in the conserved phenylalanine or tryptophan, so this is likely a read error. The V and J genes are TRBV29-1 and TRBJ1-2; the D gene is possibly TRBD1 (5 bases). Per the germline V gene, CDR1 is SQVTM and CDR2 is ANQGSEA. V was clipped by 4 bases and J by 1 base, with 13 bases between them. This CDR3 is built from 14 residues. CDR3 protein: CSVGGGGGNYGYTS. The CDR3 nucleotides read TGCAGCGTTGGGGGCGGGGGGGGTAACTATGGCTACACCTCC.

The rearrangement joins TRBV9 to TRBJ1-2; the D is unclear. CDR1 is SGDLS, CDR2 YYNGEE, per germline. CDR3 length: 12 residues. The ends were cut back, 3 bases at V and 6 bases at J, with 9 bases in the middle. CDR3 DNA sequence: TGTGCCAGCAGCGGGCAAACGGATGGCTACACCTTC. Amino acids: CASSGQTDGYTF.

The chain is built from TRBV18 and TRBJ2-1; 10 bases agree with TRBD2. V was pared by 2 bases and J by 6 bases, with 4 bases of the junction left unmatched. The CDR3 is made up of 15 amino acids. Germline V lookup: CDR1 KGHSH, CDR2 LQKENI. This CDR3 is CASSPKREGPNEQFF. In DNA, the CDR3 is TGTGCCAGCTCACCAAAGCGGGAGGGCCCCAATGAGCAGTTCTTC.

The chain couples TRBV12-3 or TRBV12-4 to TRBJ2-5; D gene uncertain. Trimming stripped 5 bases from V and 2 bases from J, with 9 bases between. The length of the CDR3 is 13 residues. The CDR3 reads CASSILDQETQYF. Here the CDR3 DNA reads TGTGCCAGCAGTATTCTGGATCAAGAGACCCAGTACTTC.

This clonotype was seen many times. This chain joins TRBV7-9 and TRBJ2-1, with 8 nucleotides matching TRBD2. After removal of 8 bases from V and 0 bases from J, the junction contained 3 bases not matched to a gene. The CDR3 sequence is 14 residues long. The germline CDR1 and CDR2 sequences are SEHNR and FQNEAQ (reference sequence). The CDR3 region has the DNA TGTGCCAGCCTCAGCGGGGGCTCCTACAATGAGCAGTTCTTC. It specifies CASLSGGSYNEQFF.

This clonotype occurred many times. This sequence joins TRBV12-3 or TRBV12-4 and TRBJ1-1; the D is unclear. With 0 bases removed from V and 1 base from J, the gap between germline ends came to 6 bases. This CDR3 has 14 residues. Here the CDR3 reads CASSLAVTNTEAFF. CDR3 coding DNA: TGTGCCAGCAGTTTAGCGGTTACGAACACTGAAGCTTTCTTT.

This clonotype occurred many times. V usage is TRBV6-5 and J usage is TRBJ1-4; maybe TRBD1 (5 bases). V lost 6 bases, J lost 4 bases, and 9 bases lay in between. Germline V gene sequence: CDR1 MNHEY, CDR2 SVGAGI. The CDR3 runs 13 residues. CDR3: CASRRDGNEKLFF. The CDR3 DNA reads as TGTGCCAGCAGGAGGGACGGTAATGAAAAACTGTTTTTT.

The rearrangement uses TRBV5-4 and TRBJ2-1, with D tentatively TRBD1 (6 bases). This CDR3 spans 15 amino acids. The germline V gene has CDR1 SGHNT and CDR2 YYREEE (reference sequence). The ends were cut back, 1 base at V and 2 bases at J, with 10 bases in the middle. The CDR3 DNA is TGTGCCAGCAGCTTGAGTACAGGGCCCTACAATGAGCAGTTCTTC. The encoded protein is CASSLSTGPYNEQFF.